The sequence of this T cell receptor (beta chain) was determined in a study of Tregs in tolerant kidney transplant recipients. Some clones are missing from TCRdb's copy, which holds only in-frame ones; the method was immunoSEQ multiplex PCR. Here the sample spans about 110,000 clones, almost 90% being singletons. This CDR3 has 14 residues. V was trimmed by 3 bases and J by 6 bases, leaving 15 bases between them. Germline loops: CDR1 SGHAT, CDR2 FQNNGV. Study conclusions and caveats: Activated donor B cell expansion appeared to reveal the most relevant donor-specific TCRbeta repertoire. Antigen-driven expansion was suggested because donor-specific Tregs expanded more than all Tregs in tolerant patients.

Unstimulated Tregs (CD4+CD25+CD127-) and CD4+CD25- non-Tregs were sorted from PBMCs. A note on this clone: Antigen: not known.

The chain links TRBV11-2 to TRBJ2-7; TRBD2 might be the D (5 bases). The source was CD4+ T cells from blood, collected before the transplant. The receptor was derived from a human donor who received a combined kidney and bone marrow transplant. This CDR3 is CASSFGLRGPEQYF. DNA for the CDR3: TGTGCCAGCAGCTTTGGACTCCGCGGTCCCGAGCAGTACTTC.